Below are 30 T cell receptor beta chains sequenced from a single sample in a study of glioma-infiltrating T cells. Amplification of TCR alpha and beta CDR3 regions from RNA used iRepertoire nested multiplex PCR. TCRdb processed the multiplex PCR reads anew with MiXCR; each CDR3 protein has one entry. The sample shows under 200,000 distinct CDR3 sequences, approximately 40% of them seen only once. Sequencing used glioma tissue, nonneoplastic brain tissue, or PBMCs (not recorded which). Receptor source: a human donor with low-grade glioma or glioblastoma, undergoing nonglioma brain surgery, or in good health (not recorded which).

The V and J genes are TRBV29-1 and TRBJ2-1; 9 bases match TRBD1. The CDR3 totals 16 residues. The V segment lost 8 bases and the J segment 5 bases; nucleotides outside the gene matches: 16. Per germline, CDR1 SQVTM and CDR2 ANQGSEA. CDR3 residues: CSMGSSGTGSDNEQFF. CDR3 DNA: TGCAGCATGGGGTCATCCGGGACAGGGTCGGACAATGAGCAGTTCTTC.

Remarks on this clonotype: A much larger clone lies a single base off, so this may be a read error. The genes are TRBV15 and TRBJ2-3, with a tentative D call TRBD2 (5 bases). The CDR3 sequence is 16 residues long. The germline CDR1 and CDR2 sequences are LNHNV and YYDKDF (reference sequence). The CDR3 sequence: CATRRGSGLAQYTQYF. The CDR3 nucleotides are TGTGCCACCAGAAGAGGTAGTGGTCTAGCACAATATACGCAGTATTTT.

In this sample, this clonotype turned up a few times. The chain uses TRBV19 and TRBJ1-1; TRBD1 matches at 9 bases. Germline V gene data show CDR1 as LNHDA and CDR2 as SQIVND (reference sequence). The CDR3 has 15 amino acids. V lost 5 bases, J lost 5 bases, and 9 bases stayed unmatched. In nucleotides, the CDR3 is TGTGCCAGTAGTGGACCGGGACAGGGAACAACTGAAGCTTTCTTT. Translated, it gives CASSGPGQGTTEAFF.

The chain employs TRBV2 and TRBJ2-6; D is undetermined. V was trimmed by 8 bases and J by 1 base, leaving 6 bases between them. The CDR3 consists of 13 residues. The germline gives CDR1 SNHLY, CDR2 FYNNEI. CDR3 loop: CASGPSGANVLTF. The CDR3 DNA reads TGTGCCAGCGGGCCTTCTGGGGCCAACGTCCTGACTTTC.

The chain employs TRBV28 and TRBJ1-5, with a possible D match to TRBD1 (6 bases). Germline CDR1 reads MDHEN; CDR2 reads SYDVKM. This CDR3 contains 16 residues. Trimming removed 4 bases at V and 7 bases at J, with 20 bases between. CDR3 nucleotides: TGTGCCAGCAGTTCCCACATCGGGACACTTAACCAGCCCCAGCATTTT. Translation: CASSSHIGTLNQPQHF.

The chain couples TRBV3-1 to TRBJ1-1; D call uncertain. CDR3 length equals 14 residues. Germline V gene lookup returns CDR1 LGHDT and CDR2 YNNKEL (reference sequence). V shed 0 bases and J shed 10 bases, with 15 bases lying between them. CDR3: CASSQDPVAGRAFF. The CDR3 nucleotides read TGTGCCAGCAGCCAAGATCCAGTTGCAGGAAGAGCTTTCTTT.

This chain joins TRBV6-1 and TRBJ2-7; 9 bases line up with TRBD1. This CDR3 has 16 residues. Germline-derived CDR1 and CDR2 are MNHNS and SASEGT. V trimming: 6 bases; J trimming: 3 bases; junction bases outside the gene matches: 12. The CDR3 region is CASRGQGGSGIYEQYF. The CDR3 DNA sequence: TGTGCCAGCAGGGGACAGGGCGGAAGCGGGATCTACGAGCAGTACTTC.

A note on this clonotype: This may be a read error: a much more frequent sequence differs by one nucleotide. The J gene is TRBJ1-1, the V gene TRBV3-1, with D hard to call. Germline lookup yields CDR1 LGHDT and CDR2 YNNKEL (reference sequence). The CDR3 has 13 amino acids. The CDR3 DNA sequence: TGTGCCAGCAGCCAAGTAAGTAACACTCAAGCTTTCTTT. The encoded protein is CASSQVSNTQAFF. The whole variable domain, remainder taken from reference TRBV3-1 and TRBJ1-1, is DTAVSQTPKYLVTQMGNDKSIKCEQNLGHDTMYWYKQDSKKFLKIMFSYNNKELIINETVPNRFSPKSPDKAHLNLHINSLELGDSAVYFCASSQVSNTQAFFGQGTRLTVV.

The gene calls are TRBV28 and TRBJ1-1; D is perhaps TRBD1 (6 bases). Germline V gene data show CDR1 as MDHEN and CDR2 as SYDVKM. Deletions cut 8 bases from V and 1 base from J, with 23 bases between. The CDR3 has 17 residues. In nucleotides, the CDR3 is TGTGCCAGCCCTCGAAACCGGGACACCTTGGAGAACACTGAAGCTTTCTTT. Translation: CASPRNRDTLENTEAFF.

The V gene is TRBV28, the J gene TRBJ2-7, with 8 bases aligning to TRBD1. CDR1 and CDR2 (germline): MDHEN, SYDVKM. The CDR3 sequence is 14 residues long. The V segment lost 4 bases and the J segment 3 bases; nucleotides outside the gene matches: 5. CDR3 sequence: CASSWTGCIYEQYF. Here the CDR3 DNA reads TGTGCCAGCAGTTGGACAGGGTGCATCTACGAGCAGTACTTC.

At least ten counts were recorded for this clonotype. The DNA of the CDR3 is TGCAGTGCTAGTTCTGGCAACTCCTACAATGAGCAGTTCTTC. Translation: CSASSGNSYNEQFF. This chain connects TRBV20-1 to TRBJ2-1; D is undetermined. Germline-derived CDR1 and CDR2 are DFQATT and SNEGSKA (reference sequence). V was cut by 3 bases and J by 0 bases, with 9 bases left in between. The CDR3 is made up of 14 amino acids.

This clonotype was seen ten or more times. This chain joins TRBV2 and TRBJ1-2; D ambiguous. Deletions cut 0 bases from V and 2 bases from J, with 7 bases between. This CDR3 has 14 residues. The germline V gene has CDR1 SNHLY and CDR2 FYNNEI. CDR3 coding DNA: TGTGCCAGCAGTGAAGCGGAGGGAAACTATGGCTACACCTTC. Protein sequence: CASSEAEGNYGYTF.

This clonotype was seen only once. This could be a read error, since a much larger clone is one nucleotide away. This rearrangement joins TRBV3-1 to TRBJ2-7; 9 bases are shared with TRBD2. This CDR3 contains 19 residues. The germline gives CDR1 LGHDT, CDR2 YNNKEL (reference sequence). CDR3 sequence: CASRQDMARRASGAYEQYF. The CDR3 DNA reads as TGTGCCAGCAGACAAGATATGGCAAGGCGGGCTAGCGGGGCCTACGAGCAGTACTTC.

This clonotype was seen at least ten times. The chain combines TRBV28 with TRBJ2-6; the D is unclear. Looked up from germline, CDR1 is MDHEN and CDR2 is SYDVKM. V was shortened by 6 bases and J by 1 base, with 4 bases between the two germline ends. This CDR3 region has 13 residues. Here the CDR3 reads CASSPSGANVLTF. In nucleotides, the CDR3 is TGTGCCAGCAGCCCTTCTGGGGCCAACGTCCTGACTTTC.

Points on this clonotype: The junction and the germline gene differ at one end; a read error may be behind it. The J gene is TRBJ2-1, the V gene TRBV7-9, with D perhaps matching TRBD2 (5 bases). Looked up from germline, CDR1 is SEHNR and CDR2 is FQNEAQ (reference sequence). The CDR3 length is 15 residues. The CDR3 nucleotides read TGTGCCAGCAGCTACGGGAATGGGGTAGGCAATAAGCAGTTCTTC. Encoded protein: CASSYGNGVGNKQFF.

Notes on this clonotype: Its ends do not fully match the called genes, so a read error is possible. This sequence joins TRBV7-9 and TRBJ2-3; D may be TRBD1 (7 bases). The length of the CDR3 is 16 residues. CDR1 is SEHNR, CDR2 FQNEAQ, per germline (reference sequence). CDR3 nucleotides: TGTGCCAGCAGCAATAACAGGGGTAGCGGTACAGAAACGCAGTATTTT. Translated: CASSNNRGSGTETQYF.

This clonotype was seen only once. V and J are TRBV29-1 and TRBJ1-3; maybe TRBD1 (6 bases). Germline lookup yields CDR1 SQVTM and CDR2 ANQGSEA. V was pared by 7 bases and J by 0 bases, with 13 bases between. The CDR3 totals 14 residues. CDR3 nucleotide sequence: TGCAGCGCTTTAACAGGGAACTCTGGAAACACCATATATTTT. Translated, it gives CSALTGNSGNTIYF.

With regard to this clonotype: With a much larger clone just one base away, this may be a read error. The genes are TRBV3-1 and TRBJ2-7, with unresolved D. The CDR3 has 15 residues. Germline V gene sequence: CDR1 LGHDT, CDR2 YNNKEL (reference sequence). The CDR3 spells CASRQEPGLQYEQYF. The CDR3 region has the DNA TGTGCCAGCCGCCAAGAGCCGGGCCTACAGTACGAGCAGTACTTC.

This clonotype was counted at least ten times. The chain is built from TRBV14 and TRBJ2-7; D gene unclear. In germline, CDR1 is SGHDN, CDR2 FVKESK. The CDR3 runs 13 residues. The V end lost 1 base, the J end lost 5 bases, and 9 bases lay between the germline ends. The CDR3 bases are TGTGCCAGCAGCCAAGCAGGTTCCCACGAGCAGTACTTC. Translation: CASSQAGSHEQYF. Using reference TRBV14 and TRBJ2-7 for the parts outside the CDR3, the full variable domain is EAGVTQFPSHSVIEKGQTVTLRCDPISGHDNLYWYRRVMGKEIKFLLHFVKESKQDESGMPNNRFLAERTGGTYSTLKVQPAELEDSGVYFCASSQAGSHEQYFGPGTRLTVT.

The CDR3 sequence is CASSYPPGAGGGTDTQYF. CDR3 coding DNA: TGTGCCAGCAGCTACCCGCCCGGAGCGGGTGGCGGCACAGATACGCAGTATTTT. This rearrangement joins TRBV7-2 to TRBJ2-3; D may be TRBD2 (6 bases). Germline CDR1 and CDR2: SGHTA and FQGNSA. Trimming left V 4 bases short and J 1 base short, with 21 bases between. The CDR3 totals 18 residues.

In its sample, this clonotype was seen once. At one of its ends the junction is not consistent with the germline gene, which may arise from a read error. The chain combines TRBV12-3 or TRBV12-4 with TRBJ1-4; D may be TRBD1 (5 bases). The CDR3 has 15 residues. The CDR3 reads CASSFQGTANKKLFF. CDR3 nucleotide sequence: TGTGCCAGCAGTTTTCAAGGGACGGCTAATAAAAAACTGTTTTTT.

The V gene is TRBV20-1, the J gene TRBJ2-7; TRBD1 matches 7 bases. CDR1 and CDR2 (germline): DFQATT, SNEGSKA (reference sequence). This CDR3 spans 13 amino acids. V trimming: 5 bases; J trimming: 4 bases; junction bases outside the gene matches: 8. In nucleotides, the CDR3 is TGCAGTGCTTCTAGACAGGGAGAGTACGAGCAGTACTTC. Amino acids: CSASRQGEYEQYF.

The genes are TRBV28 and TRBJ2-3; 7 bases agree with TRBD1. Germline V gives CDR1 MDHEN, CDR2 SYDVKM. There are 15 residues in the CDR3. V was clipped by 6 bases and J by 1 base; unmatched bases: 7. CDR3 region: CASRPGQEGTDTQYF. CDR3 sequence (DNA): TGTGCCAGCAGACCCGGACAGGAGGGCACAGATACGCAGTATTTT.

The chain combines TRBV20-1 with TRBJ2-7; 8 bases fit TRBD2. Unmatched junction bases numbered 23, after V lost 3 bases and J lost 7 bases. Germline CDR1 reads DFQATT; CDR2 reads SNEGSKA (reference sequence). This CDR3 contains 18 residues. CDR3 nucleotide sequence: TGCAGTGCTAGTAGGCCCAGCGGGAGTCCAAGCTCCTACAATGAGCAGTACTTC. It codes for CSASRPSGSPSSYNEQYF.

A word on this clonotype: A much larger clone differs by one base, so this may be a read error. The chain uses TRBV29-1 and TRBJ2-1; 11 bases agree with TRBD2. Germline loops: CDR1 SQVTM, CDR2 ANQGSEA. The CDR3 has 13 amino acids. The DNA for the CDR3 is TGCAGGGTTAGCGGGAGGGCTGGGAATGAGCAGTTCTTC. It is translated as CRVSGRAGNEQFF.

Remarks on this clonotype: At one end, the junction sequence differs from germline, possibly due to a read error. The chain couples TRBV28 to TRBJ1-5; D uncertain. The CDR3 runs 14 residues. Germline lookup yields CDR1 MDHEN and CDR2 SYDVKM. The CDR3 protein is CASTLPNINQPQHF. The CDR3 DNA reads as TGTGCCAGCACTTTACCCAATATCAATCAGCCCCAGCATTTT.

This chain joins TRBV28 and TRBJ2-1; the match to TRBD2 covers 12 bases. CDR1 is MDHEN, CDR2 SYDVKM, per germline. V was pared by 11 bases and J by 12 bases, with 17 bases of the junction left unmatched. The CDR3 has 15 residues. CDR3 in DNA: TGTGCCGCTTCAAAGACTAGCGGGAGTTCTTTTGGGCAGTTCTTC. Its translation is CAASKTSGSSFGQFF.

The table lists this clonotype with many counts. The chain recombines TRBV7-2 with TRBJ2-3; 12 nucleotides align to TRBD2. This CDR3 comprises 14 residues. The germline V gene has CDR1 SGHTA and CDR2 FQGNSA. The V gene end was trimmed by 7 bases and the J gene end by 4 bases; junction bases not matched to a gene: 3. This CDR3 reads CASIPSGRADTQYF. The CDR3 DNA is TGTGCCAGCATCCCTAGCGGGAGGGCAGATACGCAGTATTTT.

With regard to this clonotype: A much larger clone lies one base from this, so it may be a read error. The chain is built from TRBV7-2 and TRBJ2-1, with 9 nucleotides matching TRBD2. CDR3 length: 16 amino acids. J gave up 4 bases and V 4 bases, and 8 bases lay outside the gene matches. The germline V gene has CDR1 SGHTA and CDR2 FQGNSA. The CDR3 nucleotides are TGTGCCAGCAGCTCGATTGAGACTAGCGGATACAATGAGCAGTTCTTC. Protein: CASSSIETSGYNEQFF.

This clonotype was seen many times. CDR3 sequence reads: CASRGGSTNEQFF. The CDR3 DNA sequence: TGTGCCAGCAGGGGTGGGTCGACCAATGAGCAGTTCTTC. The rearrangement joins TRBV6-1 to TRBJ2-1; D not certain. The CDR3 is 13 amino acids. CDR1 and CDR2 (germline): MNHNS, SASEGT. V lost 6 bases and J lost 6, with 12 bases in between.